This T cell receptor (beta chain) comes out of a study of technical replicates of blood from four donors. Sequencing used immunoSEQ multiplex PCR; TCRdb keeps in-frame clones, though not all of them. The data show approximately 50,000 clones, about 96% seen once. The V gene end was trimmed by 3 bases and the J gene end by 4 bases; junction bases not matched to a gene: 11. This CDR3 comprises 16 residues. Germline assignment: CDR1 LNHNV and CDR2 YYDKDF (reference sequence). V gene TRBV15 combines with J gene TRBJ2-7; 8 bases fit TRBD1. Sequencing input: T cells isolated from PBMCs. This clonotype was sampled from a human donor in good health. CDR3 bases: TGTGCCACCAGCAGGATAACCGGCAGGGGGCTATACGAGCAGTACTTC. Its translation: CATSRITGRGLYEQYF.